The rows below give T cell receptor beta chains drawn from one sample of a study of blood T cell repertoires in COVID-19. Some clones are missing from TCRdb's copy, which holds only in-frame ones; the method was immunoSEQ multiplex PCR. The data contain 100,000 to 150,000 clones, around nine tenths of them singletons. What was sequenced was peripheral blood. The receptors here all came from a woman aged 45-65 years with active or convalescent COVID-19. Each CDR3 is given without its conserved first and last residue. A D gene is named only where the DNA matches it firmly. Some rows mark clone size as missing; the rest say once, few, many or name a class of expanded clone.

abundance	d_gene	v_gene	j_gene	CDR3aa
NA	TRBD2	TRBV25-1	TRBJ2-1	ASSAGLAGTFPYNEQF
NA	NA	TRBV5-8	TRBJ2-5	ASSLVRRFETQY
few	NA	TRBV10-3	TRBJ1-5	AISESGGSGQPQH
NA	NA	TRBV12-3/TRBV12-4	TRBJ2-1	ASSQTRAGEQF
NA	TRBD1	TRBV9	TRBJ2-2	ASSVATGGTGELF
NA	NA	TRBV27	TRBJ2-2	ASGAGHTGELF
few	NA	TRBV10-3	TRBJ1-1	AISERSTEAF
NA	TRBD1	TRBV5-1	TRBJ1-6	ASSRRTGQDSPLH
NA	TRBD2	TRBV7-6	TRBJ2-3	ASSLQAGGPNTQY
NA	NA	TRBV7-2	TRBJ2-5	ASSSQGSETQY
NA	TRBD1	TRBV2	TRBJ1-2	ASSGRTGGGYT
NA	NA	TRBV21-1	TRBJ2-7	ASSDGDRGFYEQY
NA	TRBD1	TRBV28	TRBJ1-2	ASSLPGQGAGGYGYT
few	NA	TRBV4-1	TRBJ2-7	ASSQEQRALAQY
NA	NA	TRBV27	TRBJ2-7	ASGLIAGRTYEQY
NA	NA	TRBV6-6	TRBJ2-2	ASSYSGGSVTGELF
NA	NA	TRBV30	TRBJ1-2	AWSFGSGYT
NA	NA	TRBV19	TRBJ1-5	ASGQSINQPQH
NA	NA	TRBV21-1	TRBJ1-2	ASSKVGQGPIPNYGYT
NA	NA	TRBV7-2	TRBJ2-1	ASSFGPHNEQF
NA	TRBD2	TRBV2	TRBJ2-2	ASTDISGRLNGELF
NA	NA	TRBV30	TRBJ2-2	AWGRRRDGELF
NA	NA	TRBV20-1	TRBJ2-7	SASLRYEQY
NA	TRBD1	TRBV28	TRBJ1-2	ASSSTGQGVGYT
once	TRBD2	TRBV10-3	TRBJ2-2	AISTYLAGGVGELF